This T cell receptor beta chain was documented in a study of T cell changes during pregnancy in multiple sclerosis (dated by TCRdb to about 2019). With regard to the full study: The study looked at changes in the T cell repertoire across pregnancy in women with multiple sclerosis.

The protocol used for the library was the immunoSEQ multiplex PCR assay. TCRdb retrieved this table from immuneACCESS and kept in-frame rearrangements only. Not all clones are present; in checked studies, unresolved V genes account for under half, and no reason is known for the remainder. The sample includes 120,000 or so clones, with approximately 93% observed a single time. Around 6% of the sample is taken by the ten largest. This clone was recorded once. Its antigen specificity is not known. No clone much larger than this one lies a single base away; base qualities are absent. The clonotype originates from a female donor with multiple sclerosis, enrolled in a pregnancy study. The sequencing here drew on peripheral blood, taken before pregnancy.

The CDR3 region: CASSEWAGQAYEQYF. The DNA is as follows: TGTGCCAGCAGTGAATGGGCAGGCCAGGCCTACGAGCAGTACTTC. The sequence joins TRBV2 to TRBJ2-7; the D gene lacks a confident call. The CDR1 and CDR2 encoded by the germline V gene are SNHLY and FYNNEI. V was cut back by 2 bases and J by 2 bases, leaving a gap of 13 bases between them. Taken from cysteine to phenylalanine, the CDR3 has 15 residues. The CDR3 DNA has 45 bases and is translated from base 1.